Listed below are T cell receptor beta chains from one sample, sequenced in a study of T-cell memory formation after mild COVID-19. Via MiXCR, TCRdb re-called the 5' RACE reads, giving one row per CDR3 protein. The table lists 530,000 or so distinct CDR3 sequences, approximately 15% of them singletons. The sequencing sample was made of PBMCs or a T cell subset sorted from them (not recorded which). These receptors all stem from an adult woman who had mild COVID-19 (a few samples of this study predate the infection). Cell type and time point are not known. Each CDR3 is given with its conserved first and last residue. The D gene is left open where the match is weak. Size tells how often a clone was seen (once, few, many) or the class of an expanded clone, and some rows leave it out.

V: TRBV24-1; D: TRBD1; size: few; J: TRBJ1-1; DNA: TGTGCCAGCCAACCCACAGGGGCGAACACTGAAGCTTTCTTT; CDR3: CASQPTGANTEAFF
V: TRBV13; D: NA; size: few; J: TRBJ1-2; DNA: TGTGCCAGCAGCCCTATTATGTCCTATGGCTACACCTTC; CDR3: CASSPIMSYGYTF
V: TRBV6-2/TRBV6-3; D: NA; size: NA; J: TRBJ2-3; DNA: TGTGCCAGCAAGGGATACCGCACAGATACGCAGTATTTT; CDR3: CASKGYRTDTQYF
V: TRBV6-6; D: NA; size: NA; J: TRBJ1-1; DNA: TGTGCCAGCAGTTACGATCGGACTGAAGCTTTCTTT; CDR3: CASSYDRTEAFF
V: TRBV4-1; D: TRBD1; size: few; J: TRBJ2-1; DNA: TGCGCCAGCAGCCGCCTCGGGACAGGGGAGGAGCAGTTCTTC; CDR3: CASSRLGTGEEQFF
V: TRBV25-1; D: NA; size: few; J: TRBJ1-5; DNA: TGTGCCAGCAGTGAGGGGGGCAGTCAGCCCCAGCATTTT; CDR3: CASSEGGSQPQHF
V: TRBV18; D: NA; size: NA; J: TRBJ2-7; DNA: TGTGCCAGCTCACCACCGTTAACAGGGACTACCTACGAGCAGTACTTC; CDR3: CASSPPLTGTTYEQYF
V: TRBV7-3; D: NA; size: NA; J: TRBJ2-1; DNA: TGTGCCAGCAGCTTGGTTGGTGCAGGGGAGGAGCAGTTCTTC; CDR3: CASSLVGAGEEQFF
V: TRBV6-5; D: TRBD1; size: NA; J: TRBJ2-1; DNA: TGTGCCAGCAGGACAGGGAGAGTTTCCTACAATGAGCAGTTCTTC; CDR3: CASRTGRVSYNEQFF
V: TRBV5-1; D: NA; size: few; J: TRBJ1-2; DNA: TGCGCCAGCAGCCCCCAAGGCGGAATCACAGGGAACGATGGCTACACCTTC; CDR3: CASSPQGGITGNDGYTF
V: TRBV6-5; D: NA; size: NA; J: TRBJ2-7; DNA: TGTGCCAGCAGTCGGGGCCCAAAGGACTACGAGCAGTACTTC; CDR3: CASSRGPKDYEQYF
V: TRBV3-1; D: TRBD2; size: few; J: TRBJ2-3; DNA: TGTGCCAGCAGCCAGGGCAGGCCAGCGGGGGCCTTCTTGACGCAGTATTTT; CDR3: CASSQGRPAGAFLTQYF
V: TRBV20-1; D: TRBD2; size: NA; J: TRBJ2-3; DNA: TGCAGTGCTAGCCTTTTAGCGGGGGGCCGCACAGATACGCAGTATTTT; CDR3: CSASLLAGGRTDTQYF
V: TRBV7-3; D: TRBD2; size: NA; J: TRBJ2-3; DNA: TGTGCCAGCAGCCCCAACGGAGCGGGAGTCTCAGATACGCAGTATTTT; CDR3: CASSPNGAGVSDTQYF
V: TRBV5-1; D: NA; size: NA; J: TRBJ2-1; DNA: TGCGCCAGCAGCTTGGATGCGGGTCTCGAATACAATGAGCAGTTCTTC; CDR3: CASSLDAGLEYNEQFF
V: TRBV7-8; D: TRBD2; size: NA; J: TRBJ2-1; DNA: TGTGCCAGCAGCCCTAGCGGGGGGGTTGGGGATGAGCAGTTCTTC; CDR3: CASSPSGGVGDEQFF
V: TRBV20-1; D: TRBD1; size: NA; J: TRBJ1-2; DNA: TGCAGTGCTAACAGGGGGCGGCGTGGCTACACCTTC; CDR3: CSANRGRRGYTF
V: TRBV9; D: TRBD2; size: few; J: TRBJ2-1; DNA: TGTGCCAGCAGCGTAGCGCGGGAGAGGGGCAATGAGCAGTTCTTC; CDR3: CASSVARERGNEQFF
V: TRBV6-1; D: TRBD1; size: NA; J: TRBJ2-7; DNA: TGTGCCAGCAAAGGGACAGGGATCTACGAGCAGTACTTC; CDR3: CASKGTGIYEQYF
V: TRBV5-6; D: NA; size: many; J: TRBJ1-1; DNA: TGTGCCAGCAGCTTGACGGGGGCTAACACTGAAGCTTTCTTT; CDR3: CASSLTGANTEAFF
V: TRBV5-5; D: NA; size: few; J: TRBJ2-1; DNA: TGTGCCAGCAGCTTCGGGCCAAACCCTTACAATGAGCAGTTCTTC; CDR3: CASSFGPNPYNEQFF
V: TRBV7-9; D: NA; size: few; J: TRBJ2-2; DNA: TGTGCCAGCAGCTTATCGGCCCCCGGGGAGCTGTTTTTT; CDR3: CASSLSAPGELFF
V: TRBV6-6; D: NA; size: many; J: TRBJ2-7; DNA: TGTGCCAGCATCGGGTCGGGACAAAACTACGAGCAGTACTTC; CDR3: CASIGSGQNYEQYF
V: TRBV20-1; D: TRBD2; size: NA; J: TRBJ2-1; DNA: TGCAGTGCTCCGCCGACCGGGACTAGCGGGAATGAGCAGTTCTTC; CDR3: CSAPPTGTSGNEQFF
V: TRBV27; D: TRBD2; size: NA; J: TRBJ2-7; DNA: TGTGCCAGCATAGCCCTCATCGGGGGGGATCGGGAGCAGTACTTC; CDR3: CASIALIGGDREQYF
V: TRBV12-3/TRBV12-4; D: NA; size: few; J: TRBJ1-6; DNA: TGTGCCAGCAGTTTTGGGGGTTCCGGTTCACCCCTCCACTTT; CDR3: CASSFGGSGSPLHF
V: TRBV7-9; D: NA; size: NA; J: TRBJ1-1; DNA: TGTGCCAGCGGGTGGACTGAAGCTTTCTTT; CDR3: CASGWTEAFF
V: TRBV7-9; D: NA; size: few; J: TRBJ1-1; DNA: TGTGCCAGCAGCCAGACGAACACTGAAGCTTTCTTT; CDR3: CASSQTNTEAFF
V: TRBV9; D: TRBD1; size: few; J: TRBJ2-2; DNA: TGTGCCAGCACCCCCGGGACAGCTAACACCGGGGAGCTGTTTTTT; CDR3: CASTPGTANTGELFF
V: TRBV5-1; D: TRBD1; size: few; J: TRBJ1-1; DNA: TGCGCCAGCAGCTTGGCCCCGGGACAGGGGACTGAAGCTTTCTTT; CDR3: CASSLAPGQGTEAFF
V: TRBV7-8; D: TRBD2; size: many; J: TRBJ2-1; DNA: TGTGCCAGCAGCTTAGTCCCGAAGACTAGCGGGAGGGTCAATGAGCAGTTCTTC; CDR3: CASSLVPKTSGRVNEQFF
V: TRBV12-3/TRBV12-4; D: NA; size: few; J: TRBJ2-5; DNA: TGTGCCAGCAGATTGGGGTCCCAGGGAGGGGGAGAGACCCAGTACTTC; CDR3: CASRLGSQGGGETQYF
V: TRBV5-1; D: NA; size: NA; J: TRBJ1-4; DNA: TGCGCCAGCAGCGACCAGTCCGTCGGTGAAAAACTGTTTTTT; CDR3: CASSDQSVGEKLFF